This paragraph covers one T cell receptor beta chain sequence. The V gene's germline CDR1 is GTSNPN and CDR2 SVGIG (reference sequence). Trimming removed 5 bases from V and 2 bases from J, with 13 bases in between. The length of the CDR3 is 13 residues. Investigators took RNA and DNA out together from approximately 22-30 mg of unsorted bulk tissue. The patients had histopathologically diagnosed primary liver carcinoma, and their disease was treated by surgical resection. Researchers generated TCR beta cDNA from roughly 500 ng of total RNA, relying on a constant-region primer. Three-round nested multiplex PCR performed with slightly modified ARM-PCR produced the TCR beta libraries. The first two PCR rounds, approximately 11 cycles each, used TRBV1-TRBV30 forward primers and a C-beta reverse primer. TCRdb processed the multiplex PCR reads anew with MiXCR; each CDR3 protein has one entry. The sample has around 99,000 distinct CDR3 sequences; 68% are singletons.

These data originate in a study of tumor-infiltrating lymphocytes in primary liver carcinoma. The sample comprised tumor-adjacent normal liver tissue. The chain is built from TRBV30 and TRBJ2-7, with D possibly TRBD1 on 6 matching bases. The source of this sequence is a man between 35 and 55 years old with primary liver carcinoma and hepatitis B virus infection. The DNA of the CDR3 is TGTGCCTGGCGCCGACAGGAGGCCTACGAGCAGTACTTC. As protein: CAWRRQEAYEQYF.